This T cell receptor (beta chain) was identified in a study of blood T cell repertoires in COVID-19 (dated by TCRdb to between 2020 and 2021). Some background on the complete study: The collaborator samples originated in the United States, Italy and Spain and spanned the acute and convalescent phases of COVID-19. Where available, HLA class I and class II types were obtained from metadata supplied by the sample provider rather than from assay-based typing. Nearly every sample came with metadata listing a de-identified subject ID, COVID-19 status, age in years and sex. The repertoires were released in a freely available public database meant as a resource for research on the immune response to SARS-CoV-2. The samples were drawn from the first 160 participants of the ongoing ImmuneRACE study and from under 1,500 subjects provided by 6 global collaborators. Deeply sampled blood TCRbeta repertoires from subjects exposed to, actively infected with, or recovered from COVID-19 were included in the dataset. The prospective study material was composed of cDNA or gDNA derived from T cells, B-cell-depleted T cells, or PBMCs.

A note on this clone: It has no known antigen specificity. Base qualities are missing; no much larger clone stands one base away.

V was cut back by 2 bases and J by 3 bases, leaving a gap of 17 bases between them. The CDR3 starts with the cysteine, ends with the phenylalanine, and has 16 residues. Of all the DNA, just the CDR3 is kept, 48 bases in frame from base 1. CDR1 is given as SGHRS and CDR2 as YFSETQ, both from the germline V gene. Each collaborating institution followed its own protocols to collect whole blood in K2EDTA tubes. For TCRbeta analysis, collaborators shipped samples in one of three forms: frozen whole blood, isolated PBMCs, or DNA extracted from either of those sample types. General findings and caveats noted by the study authors: The quantity of clinical and demographic metadata differed by source and by participant and was supplied without curation.

TCRbeta CDR3 regions were amplified from genomic DNA by means of the immunoSEQ Assay, a bias-controlled multiplex PCR. The authors' pipeline ran thus. The number of nucleated cells in each sample was estimated from the amplification of reference gene primers within the assay. To quantify the absolute abundance of each unique TCRbeta CDR3 rearrangement, sequence reads were collapsed and filtered. For each sample, productive Simpson clonality was calculated as the square root of Simpson's diversity index over productive rearrangements. TCRdb holds this immuneACCESS table with in-frame rearrangements only. Some clones are missing; in checked studies, unresolved V genes explain under half, and the rest has no known cause. That table is the source of V, J and clone size, and D and trimming were worked out from the DNA. The sample table holds approximately 150,000 clones, of which 87% were seen once. The ten largest clones represent around 5% of the sample.

The rearranged chain carries TRBV5-1 and TRBJ1-2, with a tentative D gene TRBD1 over 5 matching bases. This TCR was recovered from a human donor in a cohort sampled during active COVID-19. The sample taken for sequencing was peripheral blood. The CDR3: CASSFEAGRPDYGYTF. The nucleotide sequence reads TGCGCCAGCAGCTTCGAGGCAGGGCGCCCCGACTATGGCTACACCTTC.